This passage covers 32 T cell receptor beta chains from one sample sequenced in a study of tumor and adjacent non-tumor tissue in lung cancer (dated by TCRdb to 2017 to 2018). RNA was extracted from bulk unsorted tissue and checked for quality with a NanoDrop ND-1000 and an Agilent 2100. Library preparation employed multiplex PCR. The run used an Illumina HiSeq 2500. TCRbeta libraries were constructed through three rounds of nested PCR with primers (Table S4) according to protocols adapted from ARM-PCR. Clones were called with MiXCR by TCRdb after fastp trimmed the public reads at Q25, and only in-frame beta chains were retained. Identical CDR3 proteins give one entry, which carries the most common genes and DNA. The sample table records more than 75,000 distinct CDR3 sequences; 65% to 90% of these occur just once. The ten top clones hold 13% of the sample. The sequenced sample consisted of lung tumor tissue. Receptors were obtained from a woman in her forties or fifties with non-small cell lung cancer.

Turning to this clonotype: The junction shows a germline mismatch at one end, possibly a read error. This chain uses TRBV28 with TRBJ1-1; D unclear. Germline V CDR1 and CDR2: MDHEN, SYDVKM. The CDR3 loop spans 15 amino acids. CDR3 sequence: CSSIPEGRKNTEAFF. CDR3 nucleotide sequence: TGTTCCAGCATCCCTGAAGGGAGAAAGAACACTGAAGCTTTCTTC.

This chain joins TRBV2 and TRBJ1-3, with D possibly matching TRBD1 (5 bases). Germline V gene data show CDR1 as SNHLY and CDR2 as FYNNEI. This CDR3 is 16 amino acids long. The ends were cut back, 5 bases at V and 1 base at J, with 15 bases in the middle. The CDR3 DNA follows: TGTGCCAGCAGTATTCTCGGCAGGGCTTCTGGAAACACCATATATTTT. It specifies CASSILGRASGNTIYF.

Notes on this clonotype: Relative to the germline gene, one junction end is altered; a read error may explain this. CDR3 bases: TGCGGTGCGCGAAACGGGGCTGTAAATACGCAGTATTTT. Translation gives CGARNGAVNTQYF. The chain carries TRBV20-1 and TRBJ2-3; D possibly matches TRBD1 or TRBD2 (5 bases each). Per the germline V gene, CDR1 is DFQATT and CDR2 is SNEGSKA (reference sequence). There are 13 residues in the CDR3.

Of note for this clonotype: The junction shows a germline mismatch at one end, possibly a read error. Written as DNA, the CDR3 is TGCGCCCGCAGCCAAGATCGTTACAGGGCGATCACTGAAGCTTCCTTT. It is translated as CARSQDRYRAITEASF. V usage is TRBV4-1 and J usage is TRBJ1-1; tentatively, D is TRBD1 (6 bases). Germline CDR1 MGHRA, CDR2 YSYEKL. The CDR3 is made up of 16 amino acids.

Turning to this clonotype: The conserved phenylalanine or tryptophan is not found at the CDR3 terminus, so this likely reflects a read error. V usage is TRBV20-1 and J usage is TRBJ2-3; perhaps D is TRBD1 or TRBD2 (6 bases each). With 7 bases removed from V and 5 bases from J, the gap between germline ends came to 19 bases. The germline V gene encodes CDR1 DFQATT and CDR2 SNEGSKA (reference sequence). The CDR3 covers 14 residues. In nucleotides, the CDR3 is TGCAGTGTGCCTAGGGGGGTGGGCATAGATACGCAGTATCTT. It specifies CSVPRGVGIDTQYL.

The chain recombines TRBV28 with TRBJ2-7; TRBD2 matches 9 bases. Germline CDR1 and CDR2: MDHEN and SYDVKM. This CDR3 has 13 residues. The V segment lost 11 bases and the J segment 10 bases; nucleotides outside the gene matches: 15. The DNA of the CDR3 is TGTGCCGGCGGTCTAGCGGGAAGGAAGGAACAGTACTTC. This codes for CAGGLAGRKEQYF.

The V and J genes are TRBV4-1 and TRBJ2-1; D is undetermined. CDR1 and CDR2 (germline): MGHRA, YSYEKL. The germline V and J ends were trimmed by 3 bases and 8 bases, with 23 bases remaining between them. There are 17 residues in the CDR3. The CDR3 DNA is TGCGCCAGCAGCCACCCCTGGAACTTAATGCGTTTGCATGAGCAGTTCTTC. Protein sequence: CASSHPWNLMRLHEQFF.

The chain carries TRBV20-1 and TRBJ2-7; 11 nucleotides align to TRBD2. Germline V gene sequence: CDR1 DFQATT, CDR2 SNEGSKA (reference sequence). This CDR3 is 16 amino acids long. CDR3 loop: CITRDRIAGGPYEQYF. The CDR3 DNA is TGCATTACTAGAGATCGAATAGCGGGAGGGCCCTACGAGCAGTACTTC.

This clonotype was seen a single time. Lacking the conserved final phenylalanine or tryptophan, this CDR3 likely reflects a read error. The chain couples TRBV11-1 to TRBJ2-1; D remains ambiguous. The CDR3 has 13 amino acids. Germline V CDR1 and CDR2: SGHAT, FQDESV (reference sequence). CDR3 nucleotides: TGTGCCAGCAGCTTACCTCCGTTGGATGAACAGTTCATC. It specifies CASSLPPLDEQFI.

The CDR3: CSARNTHGLARGYNEQFF. As DNA, the CDR3 is TGCAGTGCTAGAAACACCCACGGACTAGCGAGAGGCTACAATGAGCAGTTCTTC. The chain employs TRBV20-1 and TRBJ2-1; 9 nucleotides match TRBD2. This CDR3 comprises 18 residues. Per germline, CDR1 DFQATT and CDR2 SNEGSKA (reference sequence). With V trimmed by 2 bases and J by 3 bases, 14 bases remained unmatched.

With regard to this clonotype: One junction end does not reproduce the germline sequence, and a read error may be involved. The J gene is TRBJ2-2, the V gene TRBV6-2 or TRBV6-3, with 9 bases aligning to TRBD1. Germline V CDR1 and CDR2: MNHEY, SVGEGT. The CDR3 sequence is 15 residues long. CDR3 coding DNA: TGTGCCAGCACCAAGACAGGGGGAAACACGGGGGAGCCGTTTTTT. It is translated as CASTKTGGNTGEPFF.

A remark on this clonotype: A much bigger clone sits one base away, suggesting this may be a read error. The chain is built from TRBV30 and TRBJ1-2, with a weak D call TRBD1 (6 bases). The germline V gene encodes CDR1 GTSNPN and CDR2 SVGIG (reference sequence). The CDR3 has 16 residues. The CDR3 region has the DNA TGTGCCTGGAGTGTACAGGGAGGTTCTTCAATCTATGCCTACACCTTC. Amino acids: CAWSVQGGSSIYAYTF.

As concerns this clonotype: The junction and the germline gene differ at one end; a read error may be behind it. The genes are TRBV5-4 and TRBJ2-6, with D maybe TRBD1 (6 bases). Germline CDR1 is SGHNT and CDR2 is YYREEE (reference sequence). The CDR3 runs 18 residues. The CDR3 DNA is TGTGGCAGCAGACCGGACAGCTCCAGGCGATCTGGGGCCAACGTCCTGACTTTC. This sequence encodes CGSRPDSSRRSGANVLTF.

A note on this clonotype: No conserved phenylalanine or tryptophan is present at the end of the CDR3, so a read error is the likely explanation. J is TRBJ2-1 and V is TRBV11-2, with 10 positions matching TRBD2. The germline gives CDR1 SGHAT, CDR2 FQNNGV. V lost 9 bases to trimming and J lost 5 bases; unmatched junction nucleotides: 10. The CDR3 sequence is 15 residues long. The CDR3 protein is CARTFIAGGDNEQFS. The DNA for the CDR3 is TGTGCCAGGACCTTTATAGCGGGAGGAGACAATGAGCAGTTCTCC.

Concerning this clonotype itself: Likely a read error: the CDR3 ends without its conserved phenylalanine or tryptophan. V and J are TRBV20-1 and TRBJ1-1; possibly TRBD1 for D (5 bases). Germline V lookup: CDR1 DFQATT, CDR2 SNEGSKA (reference sequence). V gave up 3 bases and J gave up 6 bases, with 8 bases separating them. The CDR3 totals 11 residues. CDR3 DNA: TGCAGTGCTAGTAGGGGACCTGAAGCTTTCTCT. Translating it yields CSASRGPEAFS.

To note about this clonotype: No conserved phenylalanine or tryptophan is present at the end of the CDR3, so a read error is the likely explanation. The chain employs TRBV4-3 and TRBJ1-1; no firm D call. This CDR3 has 15 amino acids. V was cut by 0 bases and J by 9 bases, with 17 bases left in between. Per germline, CDR1 LGHNA and CDR2 YSLEER. CDR3 sequence reads: CASSQDHTDRAKAFI. The CDR3 DNA reads TGCGCCAGCAGCCAAGACCATACGGATAGGGCCAAAGCTTTCATT.

To note about this clonotype: Because it lacks the conserved phenylalanine or tryptophan at the end, this CDR3 is likely a read error. No DNA is shown, since the ends of the CDR3 on it are uncertain; the CDR3 is the one TCRdb lists. The chain couples TRBV5-6 to TRBJ2-1; the table gives TRBD2 as D, unverified against the DNA. 15 amino acids form the CDR3, both terminal residues included. The V gene's germline CDR1 is SGHDT and CDR2 YYEEEE. This chain's CDR3 is CASRPSGRRYNEEFI.

This clonotype has more than one count but fewer than ten. Just one base apart from a much larger clone, this may be a read error. The V gene is TRBV24-1, the J gene TRBJ2-1; D is uncertain. Trimming shortened V by 9 bases and J by 7 bases, and 6 bases separated the two germline ends. CDR1 is KGHDR and CDR2 is SFDVKD in the germline V gene. The CDR3 extends over 10 amino acids. CDR3 coding DNA: TGTGCCACCCGAGCTAATGAGCAGTTCTTC. Translation: CATRANEQFF.

In its sample, this clonotype was seen once. One end of the junction does not line up with germline, which may come from a read error. The gene calls are TRBV12-3 or TRBV12-4 and TRBJ2-6; D possibly matches TRBD1 or TRBD2 (6 bases each). The CDR3 consists of 15 residues. This CDR3 is CASKGGTTGANVLTF. In nucleotides, the CDR3 is TGTGCTAGCAAGGGGGGAACCACTGGGGCCAACGTCCTGACTTTC.

On this clonotype itself: Sequence at one end of the junction differs from germline and may be a read error. This sequence joins TRBV11-2 and TRBJ2-7; 7 bases map to TRBD1. Per germline, CDR1 SGHAT and CDR2 FQNNGV. The CDR3 sequence is 14 residues long. CDR3 DNA: TGCGCCATGAGCTTGGGACAGTTCTCGTCCGAGCAGTACTTC. Translation: CAMSLGQFSSEQYF.

This clonotype was recorded at least ten times. Written as DNA, the CDR3 is TGTGCCAGCAGTTTCCGCAGACTCTACGAGCAGTACTTC. Residues: CASSFRRLYEQYF. The V call is TRBV28, the J call TRBJ2-7; D remains unclear. This CDR3 is 13 amino acids long. Germline CDR1 is MDHEN and CDR2 is SYDVKM. The V end was cut by 3 bases, the J end by 3 bases, with 9 bases between.

Turning to this clonotype: One end of the junction does not line up with germline, which may come from a read error. The gene calls are TRBV29-1 and TRBJ2-7; 10 positions agree with TRBD1. Germline CDR1 and CDR2: SQVTM and ANQGSEA. The CDR3 length is 13 residues. For the CDR3, the DNA is TGTAGCGTTAGGGGACAGGGGTCTTACGAGCAGTATTTC. This gives the protein CSVRGQGSYEQYF.

As regards this clonotype: The junction shows a germline mismatch at one end, possibly a read error. In DNA form, the CDR3 reads TGTGTCAGTTTGTCTGGAGACACCATATATTTT. Encoded protein: CVSLSGDTIYF. This rearrangement joins TRBV6-5 to TRBJ1-3; D remains unclear. The germline V gene encodes CDR1 MNHEY and CDR2 SVGAGI. The CDR3 has 11 residues.

Regarding this clonotype: Its ends do not fully match the called genes, so a read error is possible. V is TRBV10-3 and J is TRBJ2-7; TRBD2 matches at 11 bases. This CDR3 spans 15 amino acids. The germline V gene has CDR1 ENHRY and CDR2 SYGVKD. The DNA of the CDR3 is TGTACCATCAGCCCACTAGCGGGAGCGGTCTACGAGCATTACTTC. It yields the protein CTISPLAGAVYEHYF.

The table lists this clonotype with a count of one. The germline gene is not matched at one end of the junction; a read error may be the cause. The chain combines TRBV5-1 with TRBJ1-1, with D unresolved. CDR3 length equals 12 residues. CDR1 and CDR2 (germline): SGHRS, YFSETQ. The chain's CDR3 is CASSGLLIEVFF. CDR3 sequence (DNA): TGCGCCAGCAGCGGGCTACTCATTGAAGTTTTCTTT.

The chain couples TRBV6-6 to TRBJ2-7, with TRBD1 matching 11 bases. V dropped 6 bases and J dropped 4; count of bases not matched to a gene: 8. From germline, CDR1 is MNHNY and CDR2 SVGAGI (reference sequence). The CDR3 consists of 15 residues. CDR3 coding DNA: TGTGCCAGCAGCCAACAGGGACAGGGGGTTTACGAGCAGTACTTC. Amino acids: CASSQQGQGVYEQYF.

This chain joins TRBV6-5 and TRBJ2-3; 8 bases match TRBD1. This CDR3 contains 12 residues. From germline, CDR1 is MNHEY and CDR2 SVGAGI. In nucleotides, the CDR3 is TGTGCGATCAGCGACAGGGGAGATACGCAGTATTTT. Translated, it gives CAISDRGDTQYF.

The genes are TRBV20-1 and TRBJ2-7, with D unresolved. V lost 3 bases to trimming and J lost 0 bases, with 12 bases between them. Germline V gives CDR1 DFQATT, CDR2 SNEGSKA (reference sequence). The CDR3 spans 14 residues. The CDR3 is CSASYSHSSYEQYF. The CDR3 coding sequence is TGCAGTGCTAGTTATTCCCATAGCTCCTACGAGCAGTACTTC.

Within the sample, this clonotype is medium-sized. The chain links TRBV20-1 to TRBJ2-7, with TRBD2 as a possible D gene (5 bases). In germline, CDR1 is DFQATT, CDR2 SNEGSKA (reference sequence). The CDR3 totals 13 residues. Trimming shortened V by 7 bases and J by 6 bases, and 19 bases separated the two germline ends. CDR3 DNA: TGCAGTGTTACTAGGTCTGGTCTCGGCGAGCAGTACTTC. Its protein product is CSVTRSGLGEQYF.

In the case of this clonotype: Mismatch with germline at one junction end may stem from a read error. The CDR3 DNA follows: TGTCCCAGCAATGTTGGGGACCAAGAGACCCATTACTTC. Protein: CPSNVGDQETHYF. V gene TRBV12-3 or TRBV12-4 combines with J gene TRBJ2-5; D possibly uses TRBD1 or TRBD2 (5 bases each). The CDR3 totals 13 residues.

The rearrangement links TRBV11-1 to TRBJ1-1; possible D gene TRBD1, 6 bases. The V and J ends lost 8 bases and 1 base respectively, with 11 bases between them. CDR3 size: 13 residues. In germline, CDR1 is SGHAT, CDR2 FQDESV (reference sequence). CDR3 sequence reads: CASGETGNTEAFF. CDR3 nucleotides: TGTGCCAGCGGCGAGACAGGGAACACTGAAGCTTTCTTT.

About this clonotype: Likely a read error: the CDR3 ends without its conserved phenylalanine or tryptophan. The genes are TRBV20-1 and TRBJ1-1, with D possibly being TRBD1 (6 bases). Germline CDR1 DFQATT, CDR2 SNEGSKA (reference sequence). The CDR3 is made up of 14 amino acids. CDR3 region: CSAYRDTMNSEAFI. DNA for the CDR3: TGCAGTGCTTACCGGGACACCATGAACAGTGAAGCTTTCATT.